This TCR beta chain was found in a study of blood T cell repertoires in COVID-19. Study details: Samples representing acute and convalescent COVID-19 were sourced from the United States, Italy and Spain. T cells, B-cell-depleted T cells, or PBMCs provided the cDNA or gDNA that served as material.

As handled by the study authors: Cell counts per sample came from amplifying reference gene primers. Profiled with immunoSEQ multiplex PCR; TCRdb holds only in-frame clones, not every one. V and J calls and clone size follow that table, whereas D and trimming were derived from the DNA. Here the sample spans over 250,000 clones, roughly four fifths being singletons. The germline CDR1 and CDR2 sequences are LNHDA and SQIVND (reference sequence). This CDR3 has 13 residues. V dropped 6 bases and J dropped 1; count of bases not matched to a gene: 1. Specimen: peripheral blood. The chain carries TRBV19 and TRBJ2-7; TRBD2 matches at 9 bases. The sequence derives from a woman aged 45-59 years who had recovered from COVID-19. CDR3 protein: CASRSGGSYEQYF. In DNA, the CDR3 is TGTGCCAGTAGAAGCGGGGGGTCCTACGAGCAGTACTTC.